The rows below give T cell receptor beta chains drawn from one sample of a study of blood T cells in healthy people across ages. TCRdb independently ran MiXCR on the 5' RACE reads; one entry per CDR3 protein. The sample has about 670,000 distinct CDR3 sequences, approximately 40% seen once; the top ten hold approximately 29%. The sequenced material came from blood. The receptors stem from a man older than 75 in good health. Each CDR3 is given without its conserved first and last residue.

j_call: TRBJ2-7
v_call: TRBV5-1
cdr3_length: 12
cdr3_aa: ASSNRDRRYEQY

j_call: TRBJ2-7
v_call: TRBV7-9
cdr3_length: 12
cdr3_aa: ASSLGPLVNEQY

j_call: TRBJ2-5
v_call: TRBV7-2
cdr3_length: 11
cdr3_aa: ASGGVRGNEQY

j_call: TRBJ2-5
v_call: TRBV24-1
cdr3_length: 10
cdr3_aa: ATSDIQETQY

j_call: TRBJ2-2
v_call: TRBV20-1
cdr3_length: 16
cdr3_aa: SARESSTGLAHTGELF

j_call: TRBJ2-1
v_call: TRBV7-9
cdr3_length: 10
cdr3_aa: ASSLSWNEQF

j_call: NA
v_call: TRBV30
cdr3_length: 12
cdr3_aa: AWGGRWDGETQY

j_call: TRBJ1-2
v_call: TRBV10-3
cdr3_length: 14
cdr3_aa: AISEPGRDRGGGYT

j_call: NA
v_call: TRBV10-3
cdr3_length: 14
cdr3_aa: AISGDRDYSNNEQY

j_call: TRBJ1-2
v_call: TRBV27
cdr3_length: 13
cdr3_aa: ASSLRENRGYGYT

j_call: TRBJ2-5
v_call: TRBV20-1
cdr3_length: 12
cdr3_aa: SGKRWTPGETQY

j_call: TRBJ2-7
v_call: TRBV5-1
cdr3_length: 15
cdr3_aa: ASSSYSVRGSSHEQY

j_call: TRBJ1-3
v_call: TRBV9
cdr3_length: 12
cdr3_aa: ASSFGGVGNTIY

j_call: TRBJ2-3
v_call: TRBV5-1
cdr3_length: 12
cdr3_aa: ASSLHPSTDTQY

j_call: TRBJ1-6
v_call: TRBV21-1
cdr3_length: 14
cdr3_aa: ASSPRTALYNSPLH

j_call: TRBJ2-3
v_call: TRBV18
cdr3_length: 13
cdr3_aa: ASSPAARGADTQY

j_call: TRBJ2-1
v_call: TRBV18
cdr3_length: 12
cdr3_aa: ASSPSGENNEQF

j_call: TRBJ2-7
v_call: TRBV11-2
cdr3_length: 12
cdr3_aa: ASSPVRRGSEQY

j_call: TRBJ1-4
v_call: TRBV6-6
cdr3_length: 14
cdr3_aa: ASSCPTGGGNEKLF

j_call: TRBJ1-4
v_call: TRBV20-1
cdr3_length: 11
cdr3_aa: SASVGFDEKLF

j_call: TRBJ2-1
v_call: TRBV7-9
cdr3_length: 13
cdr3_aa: ASSFVAGGENEQF

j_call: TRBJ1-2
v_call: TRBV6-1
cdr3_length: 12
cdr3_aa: ASSARGPLYGYT

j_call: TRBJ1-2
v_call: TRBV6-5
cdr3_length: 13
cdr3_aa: ASSYDPTDSYGYT

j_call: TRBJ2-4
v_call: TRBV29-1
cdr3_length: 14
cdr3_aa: SVEDFGQVAKSIQY

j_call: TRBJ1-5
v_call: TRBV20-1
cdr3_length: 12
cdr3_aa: SAKQGTLNQPQH